The rows below give T cell receptor beta chains drawn from one sample of a study of shared clonotypes between healthy human individuals. The table came from immunoSEQ multiplex PCR; TCRdb's copy has only in-frame clones and leaves some out. This table has about 2.3 million clones, approximately 95% appearing once. Specimen: naive CD4+ T cells from PBMCs. These receptors all come from a man aged 18 to 30 in good health. Some clones in this sample may be carry-over from other donors' samples. Both conserved end residues are part of each CDR3. A D gene is named only where the DNA matches it firmly. A row's size may be missing; if present it is once, few, many or a size class.

cdr3_nt: TGTGCCAGCAGCCCAAGGGAGGGCGGAGAGACCCAGTACTTC
cdr3_aa: CASSPREGGETQYF
clone_size: .
v_call: TRBV5-4
d_call: TRBD2
j_call: TRBJ2-5

cdr3_nt: TGCGCCAGCAGCCCCGGGACAGGGCAGGGCAATCAGCCCCAGCATTTT
cdr3_aa: CASSPGTGQGNQPQHF
clone_size: few
v_call: TRBV5-1
d_call: TRBD1
j_call: TRBJ1-5

cdr3_nt: TGTGCCAGCAGCCAAGTTAGCGGGAGCTCCTACAATGAGCAGTTCTTC
cdr3_aa: CASSQVSGSSYNEQFF
clone_size: .
v_call: TRBV4-2
d_call: TRBD2
j_call: TRBJ2-1

cdr3_nt: TGTGCCAGCAGTTTTCTCGTATCAGACGATCAGCCCCAGCATTTT
cdr3_aa: CASSFLVSDDQPQHF
clone_size: .
v_call: TRBV28
d_call: .
j_call: TRBJ1-5

cdr3_nt: TGTGCCAGCAGTTTAAGGGCGGGGGAGCAGTACTTC
cdr3_aa: CASSLRAGEQYF
clone_size: .
v_call: TRBV27
d_call: .
j_call: TRBJ2-7

cdr3_nt: TGCGCCAGCAGTGAGTCGAATAGCGGGGATAACACCGGGGAGCTGTTTTTT
cdr3_aa: CASSESNSGDNTGELFF
clone_size: few
v_call: TRBV10-1
d_call: TRBD2
j_call: TRBJ2-2

cdr3_nt: TGTGCCAGCAGCTACGGCACCTTCACCGGGGAGCTGTTTTTT
cdr3_aa: CASSYGTFTGELFF
clone_size: .
v_call: TRBV25-1
d_call: .
j_call: TRBJ2-2

cdr3_nt: TGTGCCATCAGTAACGACAGGGGATATGGCTACACCTTC
cdr3_aa: CAISNDRGYGYTF
clone_size: .
v_call: TRBV10-3
d_call: TRBD1
j_call: TRBJ1-2

cdr3_nt: TGTGCCTGGAGTTGGCAGGGCAATCAGCCCCAGCATTTT
cdr3_aa: CAWSWQGNQPQHF
clone_size: .
v_call: TRBV30
d_call: .
j_call: TRBJ1-5

cdr3_nt: TGTGCCAGTATGGGGGGACGGACCTCAATGAACACTGAAGCTTTCTTT
cdr3_aa: CASMGGRTSMNTEAFF
clone_size: once
v_call: TRBV19
d_call: .
j_call: TRBJ1-1

cdr3_nt: TGTGCCAGCAGCTTAGCGCAGGGGGCGAAGGAGCAGTACTTC
cdr3_aa: CASSLAQGAKEQYF
clone_size: .
v_call: TRBV11-2
d_call: TRBD1
j_call: TRBJ2-7

cdr3_nt: TGTGCCAGCAGTTACTCGCTTGGGCGCGAGCAGTACTTC
cdr3_aa: CASSYSLGREQYF
clone_size: once
v_call: TRBV6-6
d_call: .
j_call: TRBJ2-7

cdr3_nt: TGCGCCAGCAGCTTGGGACAGGGGGCGGGTGAGCAGTTCTTC
cdr3_aa: CASSLGQGAGEQFF
clone_size: .
v_call: TRBV5-1
d_call: TRBD1
j_call: TRBJ2-1

cdr3_nt: TGTGCCAGCAGTTCCGGACAGCACCGAGGAAACACCATATATTTT
cdr3_aa: CASSSGQHRGNTIYF
clone_size: .
v_call: TRBV5-4
d_call: .
j_call: TRBJ1-3

cdr3_nt: TGTGCCAGCACCCAACAAACAAACACTGAAGCTTTCTTT
cdr3_aa: CASTQQTNTEAFF
clone_size: .
v_call: TRBV6-6
d_call: .
j_call: TRBJ1-1

cdr3_nt: TGCGCCAGCAGCTTGGAAGGGGAAGGCTACACCTTC
cdr3_aa: CASSLEGEGYTF
clone_size: .
v_call: TRBV5-1
d_call: .
j_call: TRBJ1-2

cdr3_nt: TGTGCCAGCAGTGCCCGGGACAATCAGCCCCAGCATTTT
cdr3_aa: CASSARDNQPQHF
clone_size: .
v_call: TRBV6-1
d_call: .
j_call: TRBJ1-5

cdr3_nt: TGTGCCAGCAGCTTAGTGACAGGGACTGGAAACACCATATATTTT
cdr3_aa: CASSLVTGTGNTIYF
clone_size: .
v_call: TRBV11-2
d_call: TRBD1
j_call: TRBJ1-3

cdr3_nt: TGTGCCAGCTCACCCCCGCTCACCGCAGGGGGCTCCGGGGAGCTGTTTTTT
cdr3_aa: CASSPPLTAGGSGELFF
clone_size: .
v_call: TRBV18
d_call: TRBD1
j_call: TRBJ2-2

cdr3_nt: TGCGCCAGCAGCTGGACTAAACGGGACACCTCCGAACCTAACTATGGCTACACCTTC
cdr3_aa: CASSWTKRDTSEPNYGYTF
clone_size: .
v_call: TRBV5-1
d_call: .
j_call: TRBJ1-2

cdr3_nt: TGTGCCTGGAGCGCGCGTAACACCATATATTTT
cdr3_aa: CAWSARNTIYF
clone_size: once
v_call: TRBV30
d_call: .
j_call: TRBJ1-3

cdr3_nt: TGTGCCAGCAGTTCGTACTCCGGCGGTGGCTACACCTTC
cdr3_aa: CASSSYSGGGYTF
clone_size: .
v_call: TRBV6-5
d_call: .
j_call: TRBJ1-2

cdr3_nt: TGCGCCAGCAGCTTTGGACTAGCGGGAGTAGAGACCCAGTACTTC
cdr3_aa: CASSFGLAGVETQYF
clone_size: .
v_call: TRBV5-1
d_call: TRBD2
j_call: TRBJ2-5

cdr3_nt: TGTGCCAGCAGTTTGCAGGGGGCGTATGAAAAACTGTTTTTT
cdr3_aa: CASSLQGAYEKLFF
clone_size: .
v_call: TRBV28
d_call: TRBD1
j_call: TRBJ1-4

cdr3_nt: TGTGCCAGCAGTTACACTAATTCACCCCTCCACTTT
cdr3_aa: CASSYTNSPLHF
clone_size: .
v_call: TRBV6-5
d_call: .
j_call: TRBJ1-6

cdr3_nt: TGTGCCAGCAGCCTGCCGGGACTAGCGGGGACAGATACGCAGTATTTT
cdr3_aa: CASSLPGLAGTDTQYF
clone_size: .
v_call: TRBV5-4
d_call: TRBD2
j_call: TRBJ2-3

cdr3_nt: TGTGCCAGCAGTGACAGTTACGAGCAGTACTTC
cdr3_aa: CASSDSYEQYF
clone_size: .
v_call: TRBV6-5
d_call: .
j_call: TRBJ2-7

cdr3_nt: TGTGCCAGTAGTCCTTGGGGAGGGTCTGGCAATCAGCCCCAGCATTTT
cdr3_aa: CASSPWGGSGNQPQHF
clone_size: .
v_call: TRBV19
d_call: .
j_call: TRBJ1-5

cdr3_nt: TGTGCCAGCAGTTTGAGATTAACGGAGGGGGAGACCCAGTACTTC
cdr3_aa: CASSLRLTEGETQYF
clone_size: once
v_call: TRBV28
d_call: .
j_call: TRBJ2-5

cdr3_nt: TGTGCCAGCAGCCTTAGGACAGGGGCGGGATATGGCTACACCTTC
cdr3_aa: CASSLRTGAGYGYTF
clone_size: .
v_call: TRBV9
d_call: TRBD1
j_call: TRBJ1-2

cdr3_nt: TGCGCCAGCAGCCCCCGGGACAGGGCCCTTAGTTACAATGAGCAGTTCTTC
cdr3_aa: CASSPRDRALSYNEQFF
clone_size: .
v_call: TRBV5-1
d_call: TRBD1
j_call: TRBJ2-1

cdr3_nt: TGTGCCAGCAGTTCAACCTCCGGGAGGGGCTATGGCTACACCTTC
cdr3_aa: CASSSTSGRGYGYTF
clone_size: .
v_call: TRBV27
d_call: .
j_call: TRBJ1-2

cdr3_nt: TGTGCCAGCAGTGAGAGGGGGCCGAACACCGGGGAGCTGTTTTTT
cdr3_aa: CASSERGPNTGELFF
clone_size: .
v_call: TRBV5-4
d_call: TRBD1
j_call: TRBJ2-2

cdr3_nt: TGTGCCAGCAGCAGGACAGGGTTAATCGACGAGCAGTACTTC
cdr3_aa: CASSRTGLIDEQYF
clone_size: once
v_call: TRBV6-1
d_call: TRBD1
j_call: TRBJ2-7

cdr3_nt: TGTGCCAGCAGCTTTCCCAGGGGCGCTTTGTACGAGCAGTACTTC
cdr3_aa: CASSFPRGALYEQYF
clone_size: .
v_call: TRBV7-9
d_call: .
j_call: TRBJ2-7

cdr3_nt: TGTGCCAGTACCCGGGACAGTCTTAGCAATCAGCCCCAGCATTTT
cdr3_aa: CASTRDSLSNQPQHF
clone_size: .
v_call: TRBV19
d_call: TRBD1
j_call: TRBJ1-5

cdr3_nt: TGTGCCAGCAGCTCAAGACAGGTAGCTAACTATGGCTACACCTTC
cdr3_aa: CASSSRQVANYGYTF
clone_size: once
v_call: TRBV27
d_call: .
j_call: TRBJ1-2

cdr3_nt: TGTGCCAGCAGTTCGCCCGGGGGGAAAGAGACCCAGTACTTC
cdr3_aa: CASSSPGGKETQYF
clone_size: .
v_call: TRBV28
d_call: TRBD2
j_call: TRBJ2-5

cdr3_nt: TGTGCCAGCAGCTTAGACGGGGGCCCGGATGGCTACACCTTC
cdr3_aa: CASSLDGGPDGYTF
clone_size: .
v_call: TRBV7-9
d_call: .
j_call: TRBJ1-2

cdr3_nt: TGCGCCAGCAGCTTGGGCGGGACAGCCTACCAAGAGACCCAGTACTTC
cdr3_aa: CASSLGGTAYQETQYF
clone_size: .
v_call: TRBV5-1
d_call: .
j_call: TRBJ2-5

cdr3_nt: TGTGCCAGCAGCTTAACGGGTGTAGGGTGGGACTATGGCTACACCTTC
cdr3_aa: CASSLTGVGWDYGYTF
clone_size: .
v_call: TRBV7-2
d_call: .
j_call: TRBJ1-2

cdr3_nt: TGTGCCAGCAGGACAGGGGCCTATGGCTACACCTTC
cdr3_aa: CASRTGAYGYTF
clone_size: .
v_call: TRBV6-6
d_call: TRBD1
j_call: TRBJ1-2

cdr3_nt: TGTGCCAGCAGTGTGGAGGGGTCCACTGAAGCTTTCTTT
cdr3_aa: CASSVEGSTEAFF
clone_size: few
v_call: TRBV2
d_call: .
j_call: TRBJ1-1

cdr3_nt: TGTGCCAGCAGTTTGGGGGCGGGATTCAACACCGGGGAGCTGTTTTTT
cdr3_aa: CASSLGAGFNTGELFF
clone_size: .
v_call: TRBV27
d_call: .
j_call: TRBJ2-2